The clone carrying this T cell receptor beta chain was observed a single time. The entry originates in a study of blood T cell repertoires in COVID-19. Study-wide background: Sources were T cells, B-cell-depleted T cells, or PBMCs; the material itself was cDNA or gDNA.

Authors' analysis steps: Estimation of nucleated cell counts was performed using reference gene primer amplification. This table comes from immunoSEQ multiplex PCR, and its TCRdb copy is limited to in-frame clones, with some not included. V and J calls and clone size are copied from that table; D and trimming were computed from the DNA. The sample includes more than 85,000 clones, around 73% seen only once; the top ten take about 9.3%. Sequencing used peripheral blood. The clonotype was recovered from a man aged 55 to 70 with active or convalescent COVID-19.

The CDR3 spells CASSPGAEKLFF. DNA of the CDR3: TGTGCCAGCTCACCGGGGGCAGAAAAACTGTTTTTT. The chain carries TRBV18 and TRBJ1-4; maybe TRBD1 (6 bases). Trimming took 3 bases from V and 8 from J, leaving 7 bases between them. The CDR3 is made up of 12 amino acids. CDR1 is KGHSH and CDR2 is LQKENI in the germline V gene.